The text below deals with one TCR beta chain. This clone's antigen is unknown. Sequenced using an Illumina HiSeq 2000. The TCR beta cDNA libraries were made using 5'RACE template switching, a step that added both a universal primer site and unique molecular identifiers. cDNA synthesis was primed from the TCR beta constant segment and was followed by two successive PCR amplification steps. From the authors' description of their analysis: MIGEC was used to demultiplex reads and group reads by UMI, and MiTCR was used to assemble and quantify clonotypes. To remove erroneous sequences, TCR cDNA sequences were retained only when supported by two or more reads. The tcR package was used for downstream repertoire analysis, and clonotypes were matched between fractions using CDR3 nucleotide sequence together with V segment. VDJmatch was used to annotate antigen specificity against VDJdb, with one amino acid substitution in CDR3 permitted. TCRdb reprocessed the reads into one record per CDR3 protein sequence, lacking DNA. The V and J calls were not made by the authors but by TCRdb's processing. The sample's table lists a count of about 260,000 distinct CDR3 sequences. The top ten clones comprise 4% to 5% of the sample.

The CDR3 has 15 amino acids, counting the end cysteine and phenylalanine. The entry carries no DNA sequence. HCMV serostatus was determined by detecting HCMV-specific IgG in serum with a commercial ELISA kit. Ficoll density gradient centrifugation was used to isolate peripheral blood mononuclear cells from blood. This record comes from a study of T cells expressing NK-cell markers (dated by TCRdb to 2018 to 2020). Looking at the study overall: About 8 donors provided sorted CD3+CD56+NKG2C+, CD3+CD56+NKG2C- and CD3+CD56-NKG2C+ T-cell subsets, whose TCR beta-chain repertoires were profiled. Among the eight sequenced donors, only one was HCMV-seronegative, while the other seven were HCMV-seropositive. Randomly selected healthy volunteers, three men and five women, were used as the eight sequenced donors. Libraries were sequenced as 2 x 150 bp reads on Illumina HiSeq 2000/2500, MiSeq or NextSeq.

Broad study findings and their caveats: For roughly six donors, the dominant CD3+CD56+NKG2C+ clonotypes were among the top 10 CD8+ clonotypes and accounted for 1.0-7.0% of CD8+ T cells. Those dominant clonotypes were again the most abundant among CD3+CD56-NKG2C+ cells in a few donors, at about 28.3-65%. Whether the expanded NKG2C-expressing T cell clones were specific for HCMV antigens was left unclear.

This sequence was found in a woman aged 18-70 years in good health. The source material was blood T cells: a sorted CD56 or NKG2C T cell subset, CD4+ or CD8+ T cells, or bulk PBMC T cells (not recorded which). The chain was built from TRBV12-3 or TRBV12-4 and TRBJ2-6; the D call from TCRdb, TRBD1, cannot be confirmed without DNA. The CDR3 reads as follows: CASSLTGTGANVLTF.